Each of the 8 T cell receptor beta chains below was sequenced from the same sample in a study of CD8 T cells in Susac syndrome. With random hexamers, reverse transcription was performed on about 0.45 to 1 ug of RNA. Each CDR3 protein gets one entry after TCRdb re-called the immunoSEQ multiplex PCR reads with MiXCR. The top ten clones hold 0.3% of a sample with 100,000 or so distinct CDR3 sequences, nearly 97% of them seen once. Sequenced sample: CD8+ T cells from PBMCs. The receptors shown here come from a human donor with Susac syndrome.

The chain employs TRBV9 and TRBJ1-4; no firm D call. Germline V lookup: CDR1 SGDLS, CDR2 YYNGEE. CDR3 length: 14 residues. The ends were cut back, 0 bases at V and 8 bases at J, with 11 bases in the middle. CDR3 protein: CASSVGGFDEKLFF. CDR3 sequence (DNA): TGTGCCAGCAGCGTAGGAGGGTTCGACGAAAAACTGTTTTTT. Together with reference TRBV9 and TRBJ1-4, the CDR3 gives the full variable domain: DSGVTQTPKHLITATGQRVTLRCSPRSGDLSVYWYQQSLDQGLQFLIQYYNGEERAKGNILERFSAQQFPDLHSELNLSSLELGDSALYFCASSVGGFDEKLFFGSGTQLSVL.

The V and J genes are TRBV20-1 and TRBJ1-6, with D perhaps TRBD1 (6 bases). The CDR3 contains 14 residues. The V and J ends lost 2 bases and 2 bases respectively, with 7 bases between them. Germline CDR1 DFQATT, CDR2 SNEGSKA (reference sequence). CDR3 region: CSARRTAYNSPLHF. The CDR3 nucleotides read TGCAGTGCTAGAAGGACAGCCTATAATTCACCCCTCCACTTT.

The chain joins TRBV7-9 to TRBJ2-2; no clear D. V lost 7 bases, J lost 6 bases, and 18 bases lay in between. Germline-derived CDR1 and CDR2 are SEHNR and FQNEAQ (reference sequence). The CDR3 is made up of 15 amino acids. The CDR3 loop reads CASTHPSADSGELFF. In nucleotides, the CDR3 is TGTGCCAGCACCCACCCTTCAGCAGACTCCGGGGAGCTGTTTTTT.

CDR3 in DNA: TGTGCCAGCAGTTACTCGGGGGTAGAGTGGGATACGCAGTATTTT. This gives the protein CASSYSGVEWDTQYF. This chain links TRBV6-5 with TRBJ2-3; D is possibly TRBD1 or TRBD2 (5 bases each). Trimming took off 0 bases at V and 6 bases at J, with 13 bases between the two ends. In germline, CDR1 is MNHEY, CDR2 SVGAGI. The CDR3 length is 15 residues.

The CDR3 is CASSPAGLSYEQYF. CDR3 sequence (DNA): TGTGCCAGCAGTCCCGCGGGGCTCTCCTACGAGCAGTACTTC. The chain joins TRBV12-3 or TRBV12-4 to TRBJ2-7; a possible D gene is TRBD2 (6 bases). This CDR3 comprises 14 residues. The V end was cut by 5 bases, the J end by 0 bases, with 11 bases between.

The V and J genes are TRBV20-1 and TRBJ2-1; TRBD1 aligns across 8 bases. The V and J ends lost 6 bases and 1 base, in that order; junction bases with no gene match: 11. From germline, CDR1 is DFQATT and CDR2 SNEGSKA (reference sequence). This CDR3 comprises 16 residues. The CDR3 loop is CSAPPWDRSSYNEQFF. In DNA, the CDR3 is TGCAGTGCACCGCCCTGGGACAGGTCTTCCTACAATGAGCAGTTCTTC.

The chain couples TRBV9 to TRBJ2-5; either TRBD1 or TRBD2 may fit D (6 bases each). V was clipped by 2 bases and J by 4 bases, with 18 bases between them. The CDR3 spans 16 residues. CDR1 is SGDLS, CDR2 YYNGEE, per germline. CDR3 bases: TGTGCCAGCAGCGTCAGATCCCCGGGGGCGGGAGAGACCCAGTACTTC. It translates to CASSVRSPGAGETQYF.

V is TRBV10-3 and J is TRBJ2-7; 7 bases agree with TRBD1. CDR3 length: 16 amino acids. Trimming cost V 10 bases and J 0 bases; bases outside gene matches: 15. Germline V gives CDR1 ENHRY, CDR2 SYGVKD. CDR3 amino acids: CATGTARSYSSYEQYF. The CDR3 region has the DNA TGTGCCACCGGGACAGCCCGATCTTATAGCTCCTACGAGCAGTACTTC.